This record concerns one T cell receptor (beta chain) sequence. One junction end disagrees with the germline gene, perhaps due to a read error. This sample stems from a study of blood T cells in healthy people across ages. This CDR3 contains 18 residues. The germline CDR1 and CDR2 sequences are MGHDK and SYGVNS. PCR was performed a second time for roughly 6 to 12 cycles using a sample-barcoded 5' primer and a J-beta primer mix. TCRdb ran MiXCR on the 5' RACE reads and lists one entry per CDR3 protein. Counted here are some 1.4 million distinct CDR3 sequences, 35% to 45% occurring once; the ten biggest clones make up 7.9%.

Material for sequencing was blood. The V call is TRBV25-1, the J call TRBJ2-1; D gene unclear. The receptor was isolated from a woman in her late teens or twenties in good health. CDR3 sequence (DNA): TGTGCCAGCAGTGATGCCCCAGGCGAGCGCGGCTCCTACAATGAGCAGTTTTTC. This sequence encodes CASSDAPGERGSYNEQFF.